A selection of T cell receptor beta chains follows, all from one sample in a study of cytomegalovirus exposure and HLA in healthy donors. Profiled with immunoSEQ multiplex PCR; TCRdb holds only in-frame clones, not every one. There are some 180,000 clones in the sample; 70% to 90% occur only once, and about 2.5% lies in the top ten. The specimen was PBMCs. The source of these receptors is a woman in her forties or fifties in good health and CMV-seronegative. Each CDR3 is given with its conserved first and last residue. The order of the fields is D gene, clone size, CDR3 length, J gene, V gene, CDR3 protein, CDR3 DNA. The D gene is left open where the match is weak. Expanded clones are given a class, and other clones once, few, many or no size at all.

-	-	15	TRBJ1-2	TRBV28	CASSSPRGGFYGYTF	TGTGCCAGCAGTTCCCCACGGGGGGGGTTCTATGGCTACACCTTC
-	-	15	TRBJ2-1	TRBV28	CASSSRAGGFNEQFF	TGTGCCAGCAGTTCAAGGGCAGGGGGGTTTAATGAGCAGTTCTTC
TRBD1	-	14	TRBJ1-1	TRBV18	CASSPRTGDTEAFF	TGTGCCAGCTCACCAAGGACAGGGGACACTGAAGCTTTCTTT
-	few	14	TRBJ2-1	TRBV6-5	CASRAPHSYNEQFF	TGTGCCAGCAGAGCCCCCCACAGTTACAATGAGCAGTTCTTC
-	-	12	TRBJ2-5	TRBV7-2	CASSYIQETQYF	TGTGCCAGCAGCTACATCCAAGAGACCCAGTACTTC
TRBD1	-	16	TRBJ1-5	TRBV5-1	CASSTGTGDSHQPQHF	TGCGCCAGCAGCACCGGGACAGGGGATTCCCATCAGCCCCAGCATTTT
TRBD2	-	14	TRBJ2-3	TRBV19	CASSRLADTDTQYF	TGTGCCAGTAGCCGACTAGCGGACACAGATACGCAGTATTTT
-	-	15	TRBJ2-5	TRBV10-2	CASSAWTASGETQYF	TGCGCCAGCAGTGCCTGGACAGCCTCGGGGGAGACCCAGTACTTC
-	once	12	TRBJ1-1	TRBV7-8	CASSSQGTQAFF	TGTGCCAGCAGCAGTCAGGGTACGCAAGCTTTCTTT
-	once	16	TRBJ1-3	TRBV4-1	CASSQEGGISGNTIYF	TGCGCCAGCAGCCAAGAGGGAGGTATCTCTGGAAACACCATATATTTT
-	-	12	TRBJ2-2	TRBV10-3	CAISDQTGELFF	TGTGCCATCAGTGACCAAACCGGGGAGCTGTTTTTT
TRBD2	-	15	TRBJ2-5	TRBV2	CASSELAGERKTQYF	TGTGCCAGCAGTGAACTAGCGGGAGAAAGGAAGACCCAGTACTTC
-	-	15	TRBJ1-5	TRBV5-1	CASSLVAGNNQPQHF	TGCGCCAGCAGCTTGGTGGCCGGGAACAATCAGCCCCAGCATTTT
TRBD1	-	16	TRBJ2-2	TRBV19	CASGTGIISRAGELFF	TGTGCCAGTGGGACAGGGATAATTTCACGCGCCGGGGAGCTGTTTTTT
-	-	14	TRBJ1-2	TRBV5-1	CASSREAVGYGYTF	TGCGCCAGCAGCCGGGAAGCAGTCGGCTATGGCTACACCTTC
TRBD2	-	13	TRBJ2-1	TRBV7-8	CASRSGTSGEQFF	TGTGCCAGCAGGTCCGGGACTAGCGGGGAGCAGTTCTTC
TRBD1	-	16	TRBJ1-1	TRBV28	CASSLRYRGLNTEAFF	TGTGCCAGCAGTTTACGGTACAGGGGGTTAAACACTGAAGCTTTCTTT
TRBD2	-	15	TRBJ2-7	TRBV30	CAWSQGLAGAYEQYF	TGTGCCTGGAGTCAAGGACTAGCGGGAGCCTACGAGCAGTACTTC
-	-	14	TRBJ1-3	TRBV6-6	CASSLQGAGNTIYF	TGTGCCAGCAGTCTACAGGGTGCGGGAAACACCATATATTTT
TRBD2	-	13	TRBJ2-1	TRBV10-2	CASRGLPYNEQFF	TGCGCCAGCAGGGGACTACCCTACAATGAGCAGTTCTTC
-	-	15	TRBJ1-1	TRBV5-1	CASSVAGQRSTEAFF	TGCGCCAGCAGCGTAGCGGGACAAAGGAGTACTGAAGCTTTCTTT
-	-	14	TRBJ1-2	TRBV5-1	CASSSGHGGYGYTF	TGCGCCAGCAGCTCTGGACACGGGGGTTATGGCTACACCTTC
-	-	13	TRBJ1-2	TRBV28	CASSPSMNYGYTF	TGTGCCAGCAGCCCATCCATGAACTATGGCTACACCTTC
-	-	13	TRBJ2-7	TRBV15	CATSKDKQYEQYF	TGTGCCACCAGCAAAGACAAACAATACGAGCAGTACTTC
TRBD2	-	15	TRBJ2-7	TRBV14	CASSTGTSGSRQLDF	TGTGCCAGTTCAACCGGGACTAGCGGGAGTCGTCAGTTAGACTTC
TRBD1	-	12	TRBJ2-3	TRBV30	CAWWTGGDTQYF	TGTGCCTGGTGGACAGGAGGTGATACGCAGTATTTT
TRBD2	-	15	TRBJ2-7	TRBV11-3	CASSLDTGLAHEQYF	TGTGCCAGCAGCTTAGACACTGGACTAGCCCACGAGCAGTACTTC
TRBD1	-	14	TRBJ2-2	TRBV7-2	CASRPRQGTGELFF	TGTGCCAGCAGACCGCGACAGGGGACCGGGGAGCTGTTTTTT
TRBD1	-	15	TRBJ1-1	TRBV29-1	CSVASQGWGDTEAFF	TGCAGCGTTGCTTCACAGGGGTGGGGCGACACTGAAGCTTTCTTT